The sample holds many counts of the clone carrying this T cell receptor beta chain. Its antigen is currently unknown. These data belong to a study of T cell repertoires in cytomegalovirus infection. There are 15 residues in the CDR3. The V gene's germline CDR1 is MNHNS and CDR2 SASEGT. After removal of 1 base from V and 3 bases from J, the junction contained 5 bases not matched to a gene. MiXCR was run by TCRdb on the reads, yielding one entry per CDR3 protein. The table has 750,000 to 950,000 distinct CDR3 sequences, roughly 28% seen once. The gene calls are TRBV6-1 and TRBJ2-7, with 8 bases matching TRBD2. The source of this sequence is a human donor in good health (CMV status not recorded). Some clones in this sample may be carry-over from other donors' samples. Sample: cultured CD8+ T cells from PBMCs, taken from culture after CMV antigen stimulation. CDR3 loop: CASSEGQGTSYEQYV. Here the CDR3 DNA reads TGTGCCAGCAGTGAAGGTCAGGGGACTAGCTACGAGCAGTACGTC.